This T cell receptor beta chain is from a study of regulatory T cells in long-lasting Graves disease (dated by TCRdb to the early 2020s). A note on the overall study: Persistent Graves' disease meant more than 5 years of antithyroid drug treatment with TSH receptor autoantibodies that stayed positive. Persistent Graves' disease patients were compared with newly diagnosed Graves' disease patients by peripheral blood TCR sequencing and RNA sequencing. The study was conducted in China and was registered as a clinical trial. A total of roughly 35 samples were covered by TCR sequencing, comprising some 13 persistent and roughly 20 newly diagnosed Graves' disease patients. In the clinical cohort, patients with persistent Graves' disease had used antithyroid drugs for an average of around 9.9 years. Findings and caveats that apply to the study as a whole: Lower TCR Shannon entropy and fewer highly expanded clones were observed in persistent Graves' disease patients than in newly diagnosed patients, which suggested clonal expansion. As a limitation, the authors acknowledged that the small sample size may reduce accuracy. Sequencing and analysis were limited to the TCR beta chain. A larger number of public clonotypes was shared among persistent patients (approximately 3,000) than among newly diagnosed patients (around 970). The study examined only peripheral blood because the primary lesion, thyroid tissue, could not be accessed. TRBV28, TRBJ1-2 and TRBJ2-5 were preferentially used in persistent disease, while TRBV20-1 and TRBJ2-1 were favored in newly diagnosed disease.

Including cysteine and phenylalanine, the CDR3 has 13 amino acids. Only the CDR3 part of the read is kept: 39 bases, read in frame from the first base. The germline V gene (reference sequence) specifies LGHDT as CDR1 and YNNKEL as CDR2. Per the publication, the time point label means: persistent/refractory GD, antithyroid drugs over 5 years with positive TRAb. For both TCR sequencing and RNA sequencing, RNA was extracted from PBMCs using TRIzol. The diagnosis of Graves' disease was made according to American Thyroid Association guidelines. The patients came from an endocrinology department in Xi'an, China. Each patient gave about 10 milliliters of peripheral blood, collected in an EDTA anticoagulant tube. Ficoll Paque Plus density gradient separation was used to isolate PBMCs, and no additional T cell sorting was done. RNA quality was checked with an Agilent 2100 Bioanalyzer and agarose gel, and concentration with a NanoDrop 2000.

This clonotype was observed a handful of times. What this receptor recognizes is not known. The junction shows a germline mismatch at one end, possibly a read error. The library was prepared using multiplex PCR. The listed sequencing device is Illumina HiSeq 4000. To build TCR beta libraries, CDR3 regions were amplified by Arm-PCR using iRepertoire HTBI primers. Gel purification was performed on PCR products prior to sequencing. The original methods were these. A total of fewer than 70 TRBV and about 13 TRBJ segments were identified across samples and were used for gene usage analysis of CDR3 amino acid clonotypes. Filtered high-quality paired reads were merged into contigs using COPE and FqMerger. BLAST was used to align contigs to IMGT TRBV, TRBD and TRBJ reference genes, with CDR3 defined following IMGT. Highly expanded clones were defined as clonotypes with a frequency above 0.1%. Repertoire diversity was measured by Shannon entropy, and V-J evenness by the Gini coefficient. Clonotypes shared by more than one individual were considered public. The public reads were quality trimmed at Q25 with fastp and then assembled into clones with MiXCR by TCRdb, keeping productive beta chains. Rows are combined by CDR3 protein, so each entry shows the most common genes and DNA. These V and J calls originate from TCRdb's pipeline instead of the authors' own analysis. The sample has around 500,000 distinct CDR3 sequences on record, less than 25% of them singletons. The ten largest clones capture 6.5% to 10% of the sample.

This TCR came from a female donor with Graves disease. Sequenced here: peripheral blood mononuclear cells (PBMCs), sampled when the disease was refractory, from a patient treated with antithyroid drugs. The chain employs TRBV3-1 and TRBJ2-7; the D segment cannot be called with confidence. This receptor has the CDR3 CASSPNDGGRSDF. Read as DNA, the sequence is TGTGCCAGCAGCCCCAATGACGGTGGACGTTCCGACTTC.